These 6 T cell receptor beta chains were sequenced from one sample in a study of T cell repertoires in cytomegalovirus infection. These receptors' targets are unknown. MiXCR, applied by TCRdb to the reads, yields one record per CDR3 protein. This sample has roughly 990,000 distinct CDR3 sequences; around 29% occur once, and the top ten carry about 14%. The sample in question was cultured CD8+ T cells from PBMCs, obtained from culture after CMV antigen stimulation. These receptors were obtained from a human donor in good health (CMV status not recorded). Some clones in this sample may be carry-over from other donors' samples.

This chain joins TRBV20-1 and TRBJ1-1; tentatively, D is TRBD1 (6 bases). CDR1 and CDR2 from the germline V gene are DFQATT and SNEGSKA (reference sequence). Deletions cut 0 bases from V and 0 bases from J, with 14 bases between. The CDR3 is 16 residues long. The CDR3 coding sequence is TGCAGTGCTAGAGATGGCAGGGGAGGGATGAACACTGAAGCTTTCTTT. Its translation: CSARDGRGGMNTEAFF.

This clonotype was observed a few times. The chain has TRBV6-2 or TRBV6-3 and TRBJ2-4, with unresolved D. CDR3 length: 16 amino acids. V was pared by 3 bases and J by 0 bases, with 12 bases between. The germline CDR1 and CDR2 sequences are MNHEY and SVGEGT. The CDR3 region is CASSYRTDLAKNIQYF. CDR3 in DNA: TGTGCCAGCAGTTATCGTACGGATTTAGCCAAAAACATTCAGTACTTC.

The chain links TRBV25-1 to TRBJ2-1; D is undetermined. The CDR3 runs to 14 residues. Germline loops: CDR1 MGHDK, CDR2 SYGVNS. V lost 1 base to trimming and J lost 4 bases, with 8 bases between them. CDR3 nucleotide sequence: TGTGCCAGCAGTGAATCTGACACTTACAATGAGCAGTTCTTC. Translating gives CASSESDTYNEQFF.

The V and J genes are TRBV6-1 and TRBJ1-5; 9 bases are shared with TRBD1. The J segment lost 4 bases and the V segment lost 2 bases, leaving 3 bases of the junction unmatched. The CDR3 loop spans 15 amino acids. CDR1 is MNHNS, CDR2 SASEGT, per germline. CDR3 sequence reads: CASSELTGGNQPQHF. CDR3 sequence (DNA): TGTGCCAGCAGTGAACTGACAGGGGGAAATCAGCCCCAGCATTTT.

The V gene is TRBV28, the J gene TRBJ2-7, with 9 bases aligning to TRBD1. Per germline, CDR1 MDHEN and CDR2 SYDVKM. CDR3 length: 13 residues. V lost 2 bases, J lost 6 bases, and 2 bases stayed unmatched. CDR3 coding DNA: TGTGCCAGCAGTTTAAGACAGGGGGTCGAGCAGTACGTC. This sequence encodes CASSLRQGVEQYV.

With respect to this clonotype: Being one base from a much bigger clone, this may be a read error. The chain employs TRBV7-2 and TRBJ1-2; TRBD1 might be the D (5 bases). The length of the CDR3 is 15 residues. Trimming took 0 bases from V and 5 from J, leaving 13 bases between them. CDR1 and CDR2 from the germline V gene are SGHTA and FQGNSA. CDR3 nucleotide sequence: TGTGCCAGCAGCTTAGCGCGGGGTGGGGGGTATGGCTACACCTTC. Protein product: CASSLARGGGYGYTF.